The 30 T cell receptor beta chains listed next were all sequenced from one sample in a study of blood T cell repertoires in COVID-19. The data were produced by immunoSEQ multiplex PCR, yet TCRdb's version contains in-frame clones alone and is incomplete. Here the sample spans about 260,000 clones, around 84% being singletons. The sequencing sample was made of peripheral blood. All receptors derive from a woman in her sixties or seventies with COVID-19, enrolled during active disease.

The table lists this clone with a count of one. The sample holds other DNA sequences that translate to the same CDR3. This chain uses TRBV24-1 with TRBJ2-1; D is unresolved. The CDR3 is 13 residues long. Germline V gene data show CDR1 as KGHDR and CDR2 as SFDVKD. V was cut by 3 bases and J by 4 bases, with 6 bases left in between. CDR3 protein: CATSDPGYNEQFF. The DNA of the CDR3 is TGTGCCACCAGTGATCCCGGTTACAATGAGCAGTTCTTC.

The chain employs TRBV30 and TRBJ2-1; weak D call: TRBD1 (5 bases). CDR1 is GTSNPN, CDR2 SVGIG, per germline (reference sequence). With 3 bases removed from V and 7 bases from J, the gap between germline ends came to 13 bases. CDR3 length: 13 amino acids. DNA for the CDR3: TGTGCCTGGAGCGCATTCCGACAGAATGAGCAGTTCTTC. Translation gives CAWSAFRQNEQFF. Supplemented by reference TRBV30 and TRBJ2-1, the full variable domain reads SQTIHQWPATLVQPVGSPLSLECTVEGTSNPNLYWYRQAAGRGLQLLFYSVGIGQISSEVPQNLSASRPQDRQFILSSKKLLLSDSGFYLCAWSAFRQNEQFFGPGTRLTVL.

This clone was observed a handful of times. J is TRBJ2-7 and V is TRBV28; D is perhaps TRBD2 (6 bases). The CDR3 has 13 residues. With 4 bases removed from V and 5 bases from J, the gap between germline ends came to 12 bases. CDR1 is MDHEN, CDR2 SYDVKM, per germline. CDR3 nucleotide sequence: TGTGCCAGCAGTTCACCCGGGGGAAACGAGCAGTACTTC. Residues: CASSSPGGNEQYF.

This clone was counted a single time. V usage is TRBV5-1 and J usage is TRBJ2-7; 9 bases map to TRBD1. This CDR3 has 15 amino acids. Germline V lookup: CDR1 SGHRS, CDR2 YFSETQ. The V gene end was trimmed by 0 bases and the J gene end by 4 bases; junction bases not matched to a gene: 5. CDR3 region: CASSLGGTGTYEQYF. The CDR3 DNA reads TGCGCCAGCAGCTTGGGGGGGACAGGGACGTACGAGCAGTACTTC.

The chain employs TRBV5-1 and TRBJ2-1; 7 positions agree with TRBD2. V shed 0 bases, J shed 5 bases, and the junction held 5 bases outside the gene matches. The CDR3 is made up of 15 amino acids. Germline V gene sequence: CDR1 SGHRS, CDR2 YFSETQ. The DNA of the CDR3 is TGCGCCAGCAGCTTGGCCGGGACTACAGACAATGAGCAGTTCTTC. Translated: CASSLAGTTDNEQFF. Based on the CDR3 plus reference TRBV5-1 and TRBJ2-1, the full variable domain is KAGVTQTPRYLIKTRGQQVTLSCSPISGHRSVSWYQQTPGQGLQFLFEYFSETQRNKGNFPGRFSGRQFSNSRSEMNVSTLELGDSALYLCASSLAGTTDNEQFFGPGTRLTVL.

This clone was detected a few times. The rearrangement joins TRBV19 to TRBJ2-3; TRBD2 matches 10 bases. The germline CDR1 and CDR2 sequences are LNHDA and SQIVND (reference sequence). V lost 3 bases, J lost 2 bases, and 2 bases stayed unmatched. This CDR3 comprises 15 residues. CDR3: CASSIGLAVTDTQYF. DNA for the CDR3: TGTGCCAGTAGTATCGGACTAGCGGTCACAGATACGCAGTATTTT.

The chain is built from TRBV10-1 and TRBJ1-1, with D possibly TRBD1 on 5 matching bases. CDR1 is WNHNN, CDR2 SYGVQD, per germline (reference sequence). The V end lost 4 bases, the J end lost 1 base, and 10 bases lay between the germline ends. This CDR3 has 14 amino acids. The CDR3 protein is CASSGGLGNTEAFF. CDR3 DNA: TGCGCCAGCAGTGGGGGACTGGGGAACACTGAAGCTTTCTTT.

Turning to this clone: The same CDR3 also results from other DNA sequences found in this sample. V and J are TRBV6-5 and TRBJ1-4, with a possible D match to TRBD1 (5 bases). The V end lost 2 bases, the J end lost 8 bases, and 15 bases lay between the germline ends. Germline CDR1 is MNHEY and CDR2 is SVGAGI. This CDR3 region has 15 residues. The CDR3 here is CASSYSRGGREKLFF. Here the CDR3 DNA reads TGTGCCAGCAGTTACAGTCGGGGGGGGAGAGAAAAACTGTTTTTT.

V usage is TRBV24-1 and J usage is TRBJ2-3, with 10 bases identical to TRBD1. There are 19 residues in the CDR3. V lost 7 bases to trimming and J lost 6 bases; unmatched junction nucleotides: 21. Germline loops: CDR1 KGHDR, CDR2 SFDVKD. CDR3 DNA: TGTGCCACCAGGAGACAGGGGGCGCGACGAAACACCCCGACGGATACGCAGTATTTT. Encoded protein: CATRRQGARRNTPTDTQYF.

The chain carries TRBV11-2 and TRBJ2-3; 8 bases align to TRBD1. The length of the CDR3 is 15 residues. The J segment lost 3 bases and the V segment lost 0 bases, leaving 2 bases of the junction unmatched. CDR1 is SGHAT, CDR2 FQNNGV, per germline. In DNA, the CDR3 is TGTGCCAGCAGCTTAGATTGGACAGGGACAGATACGCAGTATTTT. It specifies CASSLDWTGTDTQYF.

This clone appeared a single time. J is TRBJ1-2 and V is TRBV28, with TRBD1 identical over 10 bases. J lost 8 bases, V lost 5 bases, and 5 bases had no gene match. The CDR3 sequence is 13 residues long. The germline V gene encodes CDR1 MDHEN and CDR2 SYDVKM. CDR3 sequence reads: CASSRQGAAGYTF. The CDR3 coding sequence is TGTGCCAGCAGTCGACAGGGGGCGGCGGGCTACACCTTC.

The chain couples TRBV27 to TRBJ2-3, with 9 nucleotides matching TRBD2. Germline-derived CDR1 and CDR2 are MNHEY and SMNVEV (reference sequence). Trimming cost V 6 bases and J 10 bases; bases outside gene matches: 14. CDR3 size: 15 residues. The CDR3 nucleotides read TGTGCCAGCAGCAGAGCGGGAGGCCGTCGTCCCTCGCAGTATTTT. It codes for CASSRAGGRRPSQYF.

This chain links TRBV7-3 with TRBJ2-7; D not resolved. Between the trimmed V and J ends, which lost 2 bases and 0 bases, there was a span of 14 bases. Germline V CDR1 and CDR2: SGHTA, FQGTGA. The CDR3 runs to 16 residues. The CDR3 DNA reads as TGTGCCAGCAGCTTATTTTCCGCCCCGAGCTCCTACGAGCAGTACTTC. As protein: CASSLFSAPSSYEQYF.

This chain links TRBV6-5 with TRBJ1-2; 8 nucleotides match TRBD1. V was clipped by 2 bases and J by 2 bases; unmatched bases: 1. The CDR3 loop spans 14 amino acids. Germline V gene sequence: CDR1 MNHEY, CDR2 SVGAGI. The CDR3 region has the DNA TGTGCCAGCAGTTACCGGACAGGGAACTATGGCTACACCTTC. Translated, it gives CASSYRTGNYGYTF.

The rearrangement links TRBV6-6 to TRBJ1-5; possible D gene TRBD1, 6 bases. This CDR3 spans 15 amino acids. V was shortened by 0 bases and J by 7 bases, with 13 bases between the two germline ends. Germline V CDR1 and CDR2: MNHNY, SVGAGI (reference sequence). CDR3 sequence: CASSYSPETGQPQHF. CDR3 nucleotides: TGTGCCAGCAGTTACTCGCCCGAGACAGGACAGCCCCAGCATTTT.

The gene calls are TRBV11-3 and TRBJ2-2, with D perhaps TRBD1 (5 bases). This CDR3 region has 13 residues. CDR1 is SGHNT and CDR2 is YENEEA in the germline V gene. V lost 1 base and J 6 bases, leaving 6 bases between the germline ends. DNA of the CDR3: TGTGCCAGCAGCTTAGGGGGCGCCGGGGAGCTGTTTTTT. This encodes CASSLGGAGELFF.

The rearrangement joins TRBV10-3 to TRBJ2-7; 11 bases align to TRBD2. V was pared by 10 bases and J by 3 bases, with 11 bases of the junction left unmatched. CDR3 length: 15 residues. Looked up from germline, CDR1 is ENHRY and CDR2 is SYGVKD. CDR3 in DNA: TGTGCCACTCGGTTGACTAGCGGGATCCTCTACGAGCAGTACTTC. This translates into CATRLTSGILYEQYF.

This sequence joins TRBV7-9 and TRBJ2-7; 8 bases match TRBD2. The germline V gene encodes CDR1 SEHNR and CDR2 FQNEAQ (reference sequence). CDR3 size: 16 residues. V was pared by 1 base and J by 5 bases, with 10 bases of the junction left unmatched. CDR3 sequence: CASSLDVREAVHEQYF. The CDR3 DNA reads as TGTGCCAGCAGCTTAGACGTGCGGGAGGCCGTCCACGAGCAGTACTTC. The full variable domain, completed using reference TRBV7-9 and TRBJ2-7, is DTGVSQNPRHKITKRGQNVTFRCDPISEHNRLYWYRQTLGQGPEFLTYFQNEAQLEKSRLLSDRFSAERPKGSFSTLEIQRTEQGDSAMYLCASSLDVREAVHEQYFGPGTRLTVT.

J is TRBJ2-2 and V is TRBV28; no firm D call. This CDR3 contains 15 residues. With 2 bases removed from V and 5 bases from J, the gap between germline ends came to 12 bases. In germline, CDR1 is MDHEN, CDR2 SYDVKM. CDR3 bases: TGTGCCAGCAGTTTAGCCCCTCCACAAACCGGGGAGCTGTTTTTT. It specifies CASSLAPPQTGELFF.

J is TRBJ2-1 and V is TRBV6-2 or TRBV6-3, with unresolved D. Germline CDR1 MNHEY, CDR2 SVGEGT. Trimming stripped 5 bases from V and 7 bases from J, with 9 bases between. This CDR3 contains 12 residues. In nucleotides, the CDR3 is TGTGCCAGCAGTCCGCGGCCGAATGAGCAGTTCTTC. Translated, it gives CASSPRPNEQFF.

CDR3 sequence: CASSEETPWGVYSPLHF. The CDR3 coding sequence is TGTGCCAGCAGTGAAGAGACTCCCTGGGGGGTTTATTCACCCCTCCACTTT. V gene TRBV2 combines with J gene TRBJ1-6; D might be TRBD1 (5 bases). CDR3 length equals 17 residues. Germline CDR1 is SNHLY and CDR2 is FYNNEI. V shed 1 base and J shed 8 bases, with 18 bases lying between them.

The chain couples TRBV30 to TRBJ2-7; 7 nucleotides align to TRBD1. This CDR3 has 13 amino acids. Germline loops: CDR1 GTSNPN, CDR2 SVGIG (reference sequence). DNA for the CDR3: TGTGCTGCAGGGGGTACTAGCTCCTACGAGCAGTACTTC. Encoded protein: CAAGGTSSYEQYF. Using reference TRBV30 and TRBJ2-7 for the parts outside the CDR3, the full variable domain is SQTIHQWPATLVQPVGSPLSLECTVEGTSNPNLYWYRQAAGRGLQLLFYSVGIGQISSEVPQNLSASRPQDRQFILSSKKLLLSDSGFYLCAAGGTSSYEQYFGPGTRLTVT.

This clone was observed a single time. This same CDR3 is encoded by further DNA sequences in the sample. V gene TRBV28 combines with J gene TRBJ1-4; perhaps TRBD1 as D (5 bases). In germline, CDR1 is MDHEN, CDR2 SYDVKM. V was shortened by 8 bases and J by 2 bases, with 9 bases between the two germline ends. The CDR3 covers 13 residues. The CDR3 region is CASLRGTNEKLFF. The CDR3 nucleotides read TGTGCCAGCCTTAGGGGCACTAATGAAAAACTGTTTTTT.

This clone appeared a single time. The chain uses TRBV10-3 and TRBJ1-6; 7 bases map to TRBD1. There are 15 residues in the CDR3. Germline trimming cut 8 bases from V and 0 bases from J; bases unmatched to any gene: 4. Per the germline V gene, CDR1 is ENHRY and CDR2 is SYGVKD. CDR3 sequence (DNA): TGTGCCATCGGGACAGCCAGCTCCTATAATTCACCCCTCCACTTT. Amino acid sequence: CAIGTASSYNSPLHF.

This chain joins TRBV19 and TRBJ2-4, with TRBD2 matching over 7 bases. This CDR3 spans 14 amino acids. Germline V gene sequence: CDR1 LNHDA, CDR2 SQIVND (reference sequence). V shed 8 bases and J 1 base; nucleotides not matched to a gene: 5. This CDR3 is CASGPGRAKNIQYF. The CDR3 DNA sequence: TGTGCCAGTGGGCCCGGGAGGGCCAAAAACATTCAGTACTTC.

This clone was seen only a few times. The chain combines TRBV4-1 with TRBJ2-2; TRBD2 matches 10 bases. V lost 1 base to trimming and J lost 1 base; unmatched junction nucleotides: 3. Germline CDR1 MGHRA, CDR2 YSYEKL. The CDR3 runs 17 residues. The CDR3 bases are TGCGCCAGCAGCCAAGTACTAGCGGGGAAGAACACCGGGGAGCTGTTTTTT. Amino acids: CASSQVLAGKNTGELFF.

The CDR3, as DNA: TGTGCCAGCTCACCACCGGGACTAGCGGCCTACAATGAGCAGTTCTTC. As protein: CASSPPGLAAYNEQFF. V gene TRBV18 combines with J gene TRBJ2-1, with TRBD2 matching 11 bases. This CDR3 is 16 amino acids long. Unmatched junction bases numbered 0, after V lost 0 bases and J lost 2 bases. The germline gives CDR1 KGHSH, CDR2 LQKENI.

The chain links TRBV28 to TRBJ2-2; 12 bases match TRBD2. CDR3 length: 19 residues. Trimming removed 8 bases from V and 5 bases from J; junction bases left unmatched: 18. Germline V gives CDR1 MDHEN, CDR2 SYDVKM. The CDR3 bases are TGTGCCAGCCGTGGACTAGCGGGATCTGTGGGTCCGTTGACCGGGGAGCTGTTTTTT. Protein product: CASRGLAGSVGPLTGELFF.

The chain combines TRBV21-1 with TRBJ2-1; the table gives TRBD1 as D, unverified against the DNA. TRBV21-1 is marked as a pseudogene. This CDR3 has 10 residues. As DNA, the CDR3 is TGTGCCAGCCCAGTTAATGAGCAGTTCTTC. This sequence encodes CASPVNEQFF.

The table lists this clone with a few counts. The CDR3 spells CASSLRSNQPQHF. In nucleotides, the CDR3 is TGTGCCAGCAGCTTACGGAGCAATCAGCCCCAGCATTTT. The chain is built from TRBV7-2 and TRBJ1-5; no definite D call. CDR3 size: 13 residues. Trimming removed 2 bases from V and 1 base from J, with 3 bases in between. Germline V gives CDR1 SGHTA, CDR2 FQGNSA. The entire variable domain, with the rest obtained from reference TRBV7-2 and TRBJ1-5, is as follows: GAGVSQSPSNKVTEKGKDVELRCDPISGHTALYWYRQSLGQGLEFLIYFQGNSAPDKSGLPSDRFSAERTGGSVSTLTIQRTQQEDSAVYLCASSLRSNQPQHFGDGTRLSIL.